This T cell receptor beta chain was sequenced in a study of T cells after yellow fever vaccination. This clonotype has only a few counts. Germline CDR1 reads ENHRY; CDR2 reads SYGVKD. V dropped 6 bases and J dropped 5; count of bases not matched to a gene: 4. The CDR3 length is 13 residues. TCRdb redid the calling of the 5' RACE reads with MiXCR, one entry per CDR3 protein. The profile shows some 560,000 distinct CDR3 sequences, under 25% of them singletons. The gene calls are TRBV10-3 and TRBJ2-5; 9 bases match TRBD2. This TCR was recovered from a man between 25 and 39 years old who received the YFV17D yellow fever vaccine. The source material was PBMCs, sampled 15 days after the yellow fever booster vaccination. CDR3 sequence (DNA): TGTGCCATCAGGGGACTAGCTGCCGAGACCCAGTACTTC. Translated: CAIRGLAAETQYF.